This T cell receptor beta chain emerged from a study of vaccination and CD4 T cells after COVID-19. This clonotype was detected only a few times. Its antigen is not identified. Sample treatment: roughly ten-day PBMC culture with coronavirus spike peptide pools or control peptides (ViraFEST assay). Researchers used the Oncomine TCR Beta short-read assay to sequence DNA from cultured CD4+ T cells. TCRdb processed the PCR reads anew with MiXCR; each CDR3 protein has one entry. This sample has over 13,000 distinct CDR3 sequences; 51% occur once, and the top ten carry approximately 13%. The specimen sequenced was CD4+ T cells from blood, cultured in vitro. This TCR was sampled from a human donor who had recovered from COVID-19.

CDR3 residues: CATSDPKTGPRQPQHF. As DNA, the CDR3 is TGTGCCACCAGTGACCCAAAGACAGGCCCCAGGCAGCCCCAGCATTTT. J is TRBJ1-5 and V is TRBV24-1; D is possibly TRBD1 (6 bases). Germline V gene sequence: CDR1 KGHDR, CDR2 SFDVKD. V gave up 4 bases and J gave up 7 bases, with 19 bases separating them. CDR3 size: 16 residues.